Sequencing of this T cell receptor (beta chain) was carried out in a study of cytomegalovirus exposure and HLA in healthy donors. Study-level background: As released early, the data held approximately 80 million unique TCRs from HLA-typed donors.

In its sample, this clone was seen once. Trimming removed 2 bases from V and 0 bases from J, with 9 bases in between. Looked up from germline, CDR1 is MDHEN and CDR2 is SYDVKM. There are 15 residues in the CDR3. PCR employed 60 Vbeta and 13 Jbeta primers. Produced via immunoSEQ multiplex PCR; TCRdb's table is partial and in-frame only. The data hold fewer than 150,000 clones, with over 75% observed a single time. Sequenced: PBMCs. The TCR was taken from a female donor in good health and CMV-seronegative. The chain links TRBV28 to TRBJ2-3; D is ambiguous. In DNA form, the CDR3 reads TGTGCCAGCAGTTTAGGAGCGTTGAGCACAGATACGCAGTATTTT. This sequence encodes CASSLGALSTDTQYF. The whole variable domain, filled in from reference TRBV28 and TRBJ2-3, reads DVKVTQSSRYLVKRTGEKVFLECVQDMDHENMFWYRQDPGLGLRLIYFSYDVKMKEKGDIPEGYSVSREKKERFSLILESASTNQTSMYLCASSLGALSTDTQYFGPGTRLTVL.